The rows below give T cell receptor beta chains drawn from one sample of a study of early T cells in non-severe SARS-CoV-2 infection. One entry per CDR3 protein, called by TCRdb with MiXCR from the 5' RACE reads. The profile shows approximately 70,000 distinct CDR3 sequences, around 12% of them singletons. The sample consisted of whole blood. The receptors shown here come from an adult who was a healthcare worker with PCR-confirmed SARS-CoV-2 infection or an uninfected control (not recorded which). The CDR3 runs from the conserved cysteine through the conserved F or W. A D gene is named only where the DNA matches it firmly. Only part of the rows carry a size: once, few, many, or a class if the clone is expanded.

CDR3aa: CASSLNRGLTEAFF; CDR3nt: TGTGCCAGCAGCTTAAACCGGGGACTCACTGAAGCTTTCTTT; d_gene: NA; v_gene: TRBV7-2; j_gene: TRBJ1-1; len: 14; abundance: many
CDR3aa: CASSLAAGWAPPLHF; CDR3nt: TGTGCCAGCAGCTTGGCAGCCGGTTGGGCCCCACCCCTCCACTTT; d_gene: NA; v_gene: TRBV5-6; j_gene: TRBJ1-6; len: 15; abundance: many
CDR3aa: CATSGWSSYEQYF; CDR3nt: TGTGCCACCTCCGGATGGAGCTCCTACGAGCAGTACTTC; d_gene: NA; v_gene: TRBV6-2/TRBV6-3; j_gene: TRBJ2-7; len: 13; abundance: many
CDR3aa: CASSLQPNRDYEQFF; CDR3nt: TGTGCCAGCAGTTTACAGCCTAACAGGGACTATGAGCAGTTCTTC; d_gene: NA; v_gene: TRBV27; j_gene: TRBJ2-1; len: 15; abundance: NA
CDR3aa: CSARVGGGEKLFF; CDR3nt: TGCAGTGCTAGAGTGGGAGGGGGCGAAAAACTGTTTTTT; d_gene: TRBD1; v_gene: TRBV20-1; j_gene: TRBJ1-4; len: 13; abundance: many
CDR3aa: CASSLWDQPQHF; CDR3nt: TGTGCCAGCAGCTTATGGGATCAGCCCCAGCATTTT; d_gene: NA; v_gene: TRBV7-9; j_gene: TRBJ1-5; len: 12; abundance: many
CDR3aa: CASSPSRDRGGGSKLFF; CDR3nt: TGTGCCAGCAGCCCGTCCCGGGACAGGGGAGGTGGATCCAAACTGTTTTTT; d_gene: TRBD1; v_gene: TRBV5-4; j_gene: TRBJ1-4; len: 17; abundance: many
CDR3aa: CASSPRVTGELFF; CDR3nt: TGTGCCAGCAGCCCGAGGGTGACCGGGGAGCTGTTTTTT; d_gene: NA; v_gene: TRBV3-1; j_gene: TRBJ2-2; len: 13; abundance: many
CDR3aa: CATGGEAGELFF; CDR3nt: TGTGCAACAGGGGGCGAAGCCGGGGAGCTGTTTTTT; d_gene: TRBD1; v_gene: TRBV6-9; j_gene: TRBJ2-2; len: 12; abundance: many
CDR3aa: CASTSGPSYEQYF; CDR3nt: TGTGCCAGCACGTCAGGGCCATCCTACGAGCAGTACTTC; d_gene: NA; v_gene: TRBV25-1; j_gene: TRBJ2-7; len: 13; abundance: NA
CDR3aa: CSVRGSGVQYF; CDR3nt: TGCAGCGTTAGGGGGTCTGGTGTGCAGTACTTC; d_gene: NA; v_gene: TRBV29-1; j_gene: TRBJ2-7; len: 11; abundance: many
CDR3aa: CASSRDRGLSPLHF; CDR3nt: TGTGCCAGCAGTCGGGACAGGGGGCTTTCACCCCTCCACTTT; d_gene: TRBD1; v_gene: TRBV6-2/TRBV6-3; j_gene: TRBJ1-6; len: 14; abundance: NA
CDR3aa: CASSEGLAGSTDTQYF; CDR3nt: TGCGCCAGCAGTGAGGGGTTAGCGGGTTCCACAGATACGCAGTATTTT; d_gene: TRBD2; v_gene: TRBV10-1; j_gene: TRBJ2-3; len: 16; abundance: many
CDR3aa: CASSSWKPSDYGYTF; CDR3nt: TGTGCCAGCAGTTCATGGAAACCGAGTGACTATGGCTACACCTTC; d_gene: NA; v_gene: TRBV28; j_gene: TRBJ1-2; len: 15; abundance: many
CDR3aa: CASSYDRGTNEKLFF; CDR3nt: TGTGCCAGCAGTTACGACAGGGGGACTAATGAAAAACTGTTTTTT; d_gene: TRBD1; v_gene: TRBV28; j_gene: TRBJ1-4; len: 15; abundance: many
CDR3aa: CASSPVGGPGDTQYF; CDR3nt: TGTGCCAGCAGCCCTGTGGGAGGGCCGGGAGATACGCAGTATTTT; d_gene: TRBD2; v_gene: TRBV11-3; j_gene: TRBJ2-3; len: 15; abundance: many
CDR3aa: CASSRSGANVLTF; CDR3nt: TGTGCCAGCAGTAGGTCCGGGGCCAACGTCCTGACTTTC; d_gene: NA; v_gene: TRBV25-1; j_gene: TRBJ2-6; len: 13; abundance: many
CDR3aa: CASSQDGGGGSYEQYF; CDR3nt: TGCGCCAGCAGCCAAGATGGGGGGGGAGGCTCCTACGAGCAGTACTTC; d_gene: TRBD2; v_gene: TRBV4-3; j_gene: TRBJ2-7; len: 16; abundance: many
CDR3aa: CASSVEGGSYEQYF; CDR3nt: TGTGCCAGCAGTGTCGAGGGGGGCTCCTACGAGCAGTACTTC; d_gene: NA; v_gene: TRBV6-1; j_gene: TRBJ2-7; len: 14; abundance: few
CDR3aa: CASLQQGLNEQFF; CDR3nt: TGTGCCAGCTTACAGCAGGGACTCAATGAGCAGTTCTTC; d_gene: NA; v_gene: TRBV2; j_gene: TRBJ2-1; len: 13; abundance: few
CDR3aa: CSVQLRDRGSTDTQYF; CDR3nt: TGCAGCGTCCAACTCCGGGACAGGGGGAGCACAGATACGCAGTATTTT; d_gene: TRBD1; v_gene: TRBV29-1; j_gene: TRBJ2-3; len: 16; abundance: few